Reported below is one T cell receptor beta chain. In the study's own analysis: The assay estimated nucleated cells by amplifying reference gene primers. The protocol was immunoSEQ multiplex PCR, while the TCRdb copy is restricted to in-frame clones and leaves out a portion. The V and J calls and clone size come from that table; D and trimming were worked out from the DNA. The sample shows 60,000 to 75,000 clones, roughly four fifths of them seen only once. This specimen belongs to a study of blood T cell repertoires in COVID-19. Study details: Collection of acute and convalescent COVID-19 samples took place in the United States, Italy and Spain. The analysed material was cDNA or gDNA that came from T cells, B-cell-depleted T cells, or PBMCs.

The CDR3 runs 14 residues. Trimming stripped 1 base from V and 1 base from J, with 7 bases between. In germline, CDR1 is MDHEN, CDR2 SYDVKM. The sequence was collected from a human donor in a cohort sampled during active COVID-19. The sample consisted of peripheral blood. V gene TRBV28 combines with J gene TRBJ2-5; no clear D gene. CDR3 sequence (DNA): TGTGCCAGCAGTTTATTGGGCACCCAAGAGACCCAGTACTTC. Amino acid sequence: CASSLLGTQETQYF.